This TCR beta chain was obtained from a study of T-cell memory formation after mild COVID-19. In its sample, this clonotype was seen a few times. Its antigen remains unknown. One entry per CDR3 protein, called by TCRdb with MiXCR from the 5' RACE reads. The sample contains 400,000 to 450,000 distinct CDR3 sequences, roughly 18% of which appear only once. With V trimmed by 4 bases and J by 6 bases, 11 bases remained unmatched. The CDR3 is 17 residues long. Per germline, CDR1 SGHTA and CDR2 FQGNSA. Whole-study findings and limits: Some clones that responded turned up in pre-infection memory, which suggests that cross-reactive memory joined in. Largely, contracting CD4+ clones fell within CM and EM, and contracting CD8+ clones within EMRA.

The receptor's source is a man younger than 30 who had mild COVID-19 (a few samples of this study predate the infection). Cell type and time point are not known. Material for sequencing was PBMCs or a T cell subset sorted from them (not recorded which). V usage is TRBV7-2 and J usage is TRBJ2-1, with 11 bases that match TRBD2. CDR3 in DNA: TGTGCCAGCAGCTCCCTAAGCACTAGCGGGGGAGGCAATGAGCAGTTCTTC. Encoded protein: CASSSLSTSGGGNEQFF.